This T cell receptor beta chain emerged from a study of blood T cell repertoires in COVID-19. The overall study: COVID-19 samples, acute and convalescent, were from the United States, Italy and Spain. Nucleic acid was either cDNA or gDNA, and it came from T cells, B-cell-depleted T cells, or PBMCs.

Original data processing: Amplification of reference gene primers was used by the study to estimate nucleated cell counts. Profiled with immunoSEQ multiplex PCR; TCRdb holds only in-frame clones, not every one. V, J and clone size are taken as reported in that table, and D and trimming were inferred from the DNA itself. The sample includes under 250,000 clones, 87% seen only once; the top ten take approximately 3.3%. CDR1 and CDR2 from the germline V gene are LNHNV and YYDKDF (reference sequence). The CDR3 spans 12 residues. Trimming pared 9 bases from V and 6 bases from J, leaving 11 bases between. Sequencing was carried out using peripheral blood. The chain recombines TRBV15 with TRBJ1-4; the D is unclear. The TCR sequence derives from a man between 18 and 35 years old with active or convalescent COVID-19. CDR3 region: CATGVGDEKLFF. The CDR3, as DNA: TGTGCCACTGGAGTGGGAGATGAAAAACTGTTTTTT.